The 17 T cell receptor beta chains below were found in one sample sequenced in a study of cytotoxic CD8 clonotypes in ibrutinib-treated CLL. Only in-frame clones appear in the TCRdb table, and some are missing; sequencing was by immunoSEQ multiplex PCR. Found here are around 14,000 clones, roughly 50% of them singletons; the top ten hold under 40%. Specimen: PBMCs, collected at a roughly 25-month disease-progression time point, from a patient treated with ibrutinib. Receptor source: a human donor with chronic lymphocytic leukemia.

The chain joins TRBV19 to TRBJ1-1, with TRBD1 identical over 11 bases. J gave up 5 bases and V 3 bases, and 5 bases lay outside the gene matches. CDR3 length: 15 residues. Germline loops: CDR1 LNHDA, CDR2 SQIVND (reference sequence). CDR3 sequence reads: CASSMRTGGRTEAFF. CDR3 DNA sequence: TGTGCCAGTAGTATGAGGACAGGGGGCAGGACTGAAGCTTTCTTT. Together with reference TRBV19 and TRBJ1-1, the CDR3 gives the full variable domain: DGGITQSPKYLFRKEGQNVTLSCEQNLNHDAMYWYRQDPGQGLRLIYYSQIVNDFQKGDIAEGYSVSREKKESFPLTVTSAQKNPTAFYLCASSMRTGGRTEAFFGQGTRLTVV.

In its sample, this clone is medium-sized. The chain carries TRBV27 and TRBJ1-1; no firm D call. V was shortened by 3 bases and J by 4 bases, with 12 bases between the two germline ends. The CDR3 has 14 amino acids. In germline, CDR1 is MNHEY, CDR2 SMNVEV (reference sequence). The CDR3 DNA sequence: TGTGCCAGCAGTTTCGGAGGGTATGGCACTGAAGCTTTCTTT. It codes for CASSFGGYGTEAFF.

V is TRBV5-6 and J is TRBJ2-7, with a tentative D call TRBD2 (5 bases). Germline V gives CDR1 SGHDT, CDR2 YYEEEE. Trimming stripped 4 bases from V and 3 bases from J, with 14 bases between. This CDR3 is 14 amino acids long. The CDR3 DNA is TGTGCCAGCAGCACCGGTGGACTCCACTACGAGCAGTACTTC. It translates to CASSTGGLHYEQYF.

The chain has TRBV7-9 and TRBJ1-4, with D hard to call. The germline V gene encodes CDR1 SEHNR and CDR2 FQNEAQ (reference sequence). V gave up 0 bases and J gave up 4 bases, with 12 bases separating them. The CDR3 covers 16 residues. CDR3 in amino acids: CASSLASGRRNEKLFF. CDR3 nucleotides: TGTGCCAGCAGCTTAGCGTCGGGTCGGCGTAATGAAAAACTGTTTTTT.

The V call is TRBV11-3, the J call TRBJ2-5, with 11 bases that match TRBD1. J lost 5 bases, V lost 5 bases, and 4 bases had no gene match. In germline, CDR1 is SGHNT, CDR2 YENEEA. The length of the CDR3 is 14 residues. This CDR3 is CASSLDRGQETQYF. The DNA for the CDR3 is TGTGCCAGCAGCCTGGACAGGGGGCAGGAGACCCAGTACTTC.

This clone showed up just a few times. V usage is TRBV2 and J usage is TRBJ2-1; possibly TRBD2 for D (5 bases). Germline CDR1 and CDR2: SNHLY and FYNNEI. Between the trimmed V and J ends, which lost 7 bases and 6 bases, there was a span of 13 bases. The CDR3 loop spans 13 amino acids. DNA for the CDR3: TGTGCCAGCAATCTAGCAGAGGGCAATGAGCAGTTCTTC. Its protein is CASNLAEGNEQFF.

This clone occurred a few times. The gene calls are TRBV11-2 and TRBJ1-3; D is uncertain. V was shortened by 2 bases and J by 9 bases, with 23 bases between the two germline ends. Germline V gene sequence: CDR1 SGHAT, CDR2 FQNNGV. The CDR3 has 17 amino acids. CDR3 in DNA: TGTGCCAGCAGCTTACTCCTCGACTCAACCCCCCACGGCACCATATATTTT. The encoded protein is CASSLLLDSTPHGTIYF.

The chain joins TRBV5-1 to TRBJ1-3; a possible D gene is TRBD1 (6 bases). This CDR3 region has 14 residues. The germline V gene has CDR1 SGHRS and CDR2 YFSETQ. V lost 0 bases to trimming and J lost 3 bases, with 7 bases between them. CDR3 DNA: TGCGCCAGCAGCTTGGACAGGGTTGGAAACACCATATATTTT. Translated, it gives CASSLDRVGNTIYF.

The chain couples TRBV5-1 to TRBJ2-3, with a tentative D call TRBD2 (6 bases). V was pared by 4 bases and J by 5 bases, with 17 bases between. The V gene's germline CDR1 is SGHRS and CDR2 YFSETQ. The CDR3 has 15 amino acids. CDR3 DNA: TGCGCCAGCAGCCCAAGGACTATGGGGGGAGATACGCAGTATTTT. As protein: CASSPRTMGGDTQYF.

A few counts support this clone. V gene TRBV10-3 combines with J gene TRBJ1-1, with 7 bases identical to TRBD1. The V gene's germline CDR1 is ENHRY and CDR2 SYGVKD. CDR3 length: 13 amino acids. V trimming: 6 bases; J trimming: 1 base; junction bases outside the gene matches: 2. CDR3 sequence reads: CAIRRQGNTEAFF. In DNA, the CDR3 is TGTGCCATCAGACGACAGGGGAACACTGAAGCTTTCTTT.

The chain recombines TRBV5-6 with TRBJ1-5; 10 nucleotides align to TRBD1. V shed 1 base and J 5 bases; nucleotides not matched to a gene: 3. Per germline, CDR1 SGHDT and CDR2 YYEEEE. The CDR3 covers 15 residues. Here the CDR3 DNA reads TGTGCCAGCAGCTTGAAGGGACAGGGGTATCAGCCCCAGCATTTT. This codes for CASSLKGQGYQPQHF.

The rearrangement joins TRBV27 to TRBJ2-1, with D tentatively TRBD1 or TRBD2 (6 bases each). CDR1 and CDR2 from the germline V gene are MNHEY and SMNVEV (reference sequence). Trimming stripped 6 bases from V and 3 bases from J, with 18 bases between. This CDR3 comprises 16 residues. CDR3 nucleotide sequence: TGTGCCAGCAGCCCCACCATGGGGGGCATCTACAATGAGCAGTTCTTC. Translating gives CASSPTMGGIYNEQFF.

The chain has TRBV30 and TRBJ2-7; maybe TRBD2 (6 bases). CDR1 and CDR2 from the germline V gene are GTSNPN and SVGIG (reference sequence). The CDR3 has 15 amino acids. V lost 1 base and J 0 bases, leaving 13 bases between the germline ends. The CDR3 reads CAWSGGLRNSYEQYF. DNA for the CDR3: TGTGCCTGGAGTGGGGGACTTAGAAACTCCTACGAGCAGTACTTC.

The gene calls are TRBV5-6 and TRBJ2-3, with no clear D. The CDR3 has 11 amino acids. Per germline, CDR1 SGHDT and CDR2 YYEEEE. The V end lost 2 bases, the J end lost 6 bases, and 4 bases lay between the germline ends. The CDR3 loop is CASSLEDTQYF. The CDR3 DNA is TGTGCCAGCAGCTTAGAGGATACGCAGTATTTT.

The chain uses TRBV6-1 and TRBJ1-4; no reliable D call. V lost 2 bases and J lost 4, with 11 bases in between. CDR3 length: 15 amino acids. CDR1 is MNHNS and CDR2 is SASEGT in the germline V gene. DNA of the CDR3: TGTGCCAGCAGTGAAAACCGCGGGTTTAATGAAAAACTGTTTTTT. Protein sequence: CASSENRGFNEKLFF.

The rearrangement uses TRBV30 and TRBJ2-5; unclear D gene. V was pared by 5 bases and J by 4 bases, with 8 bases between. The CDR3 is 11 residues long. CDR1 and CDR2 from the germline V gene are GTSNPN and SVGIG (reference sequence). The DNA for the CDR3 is TGTGCCTGGGGTTCCCGAGAGACCCAGTACTTC. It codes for CAWGSRETQYF.

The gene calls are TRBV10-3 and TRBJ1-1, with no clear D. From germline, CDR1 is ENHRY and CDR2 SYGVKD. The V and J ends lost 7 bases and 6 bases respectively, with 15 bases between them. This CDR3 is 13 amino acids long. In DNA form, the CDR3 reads TGTGCCATCACTTCCGAATATGGGCCTGAAGCTTTCTTT. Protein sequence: CAITSEYGPEAFF.